This entry describes one T cell receptor (beta chain). Its antigen is unknown. Healthy bone marrow donors made up the cohort. With 60 Vbeta and 13 Jbeta primers, the PCR was carried out. The assay was immunoSEQ multiplex PCR, and TCRdb's table has in-frame clones only and misses some. The sample consists of approximately 140,000 clones, around 73% of them appearing once. The data stem from a study of cytomegalovirus exposure and HLA in healthy donors. Overall study findings and caveats: The study found most TCR sequences rare, yet found some public TCRs in many donors.

Germline V gene data show CDR1 as SGHRS and CDR2 as YFSETQ. Trimming cost V 3 bases and J 1 base, with 10 bases left between them. The CDR3 runs 14 residues. The chain combines TRBV5-1 with TRBJ2-5, with a weak D call TRBD1 (6 bases). The material sequenced was PBMCs. The sequence derives from a human donor in good health. The CDR3 bases are TGCGCCAGCAGCTCGATGACAGGCCAAGAGACCCAGTACTTC. This encodes CASSSMTGQETQYF.